A selection of T cell receptor beta chains follows, all from one sample in a study of human T cells and chemical hapten exposure. TCRdb fed the RACE reads into MiXCR, producing one record per CDR3 protein. Found here are under 95,000 distinct CDR3 sequences, around 7.9% of them singletons; the top ten hold 2.5% to 3%. The sample consisted of whole blood, taken in connection with sensitization to the hapten diphenylcyclopropenone (DPC). The receptors stem from a man in his forties or fifties with alopecia areata. Some clones in this sample may be carry-over from other donors' samples. The CDR3 runs from the conserved cysteine through the conserved F or W. D genes are given only for firm matches. Clone size appears in some rows only: once, few, many, or a class for an expanded clone.

j_call: TRBJ2-3; d_call: NA; clone_size: NA; v_call: TRBV11-3; cdr3_length: 12; cdr3_nt: TGTGCCAGCTCGAACAGTGGAGATACGCAGTATTTT; cdr3_aa: CASSNSGDTQYF
j_call: TRBJ2-4; d_call: NA; clone_size: many; v_call: TRBV6-5; cdr3_length: 13; cdr3_nt: TGTGCCAGCATAGGGTCGGCCAAAAACATTCAGTACTTC; cdr3_aa: CASIGSAKNIQYF
j_call: TRBJ2-7; d_call: NA; clone_size: NA; v_call: TRBV28; cdr3_length: 11; cdr3_nt: TGTGCCAGCAGTTCTACGACACACTGGATCTTC; cdr3_aa: CASSSTTHWIF
j_call: TRBJ1-2; d_call: NA; clone_size: NA; v_call: TRBV6-5; cdr3_length: 14; cdr3_nt: TGTGCCAGCAGTTACTTATCGACGGCTGCTGGCTACACCTTC; cdr3_aa: CASSYLSTAAGYTF
j_call: TRBJ2-7; d_call: TRBD1; clone_size: NA; v_call: TRBV7-2; cdr3_length: 17; cdr3_nt: TGTGCCAGCAGCTTAGTTGGGGGGACAGGTCTCTCCTACGAGCAGTACTTC; cdr3_aa: CASSLVGGTGLSYEQYF
j_call: TRBJ2-1; d_call: NA; clone_size: many; v_call: TRBV29-1; cdr3_length: 13; cdr3_nt: TGCAGCGTTCAGGGGAGCTCCTACAATGAGCAGTTCTTC; cdr3_aa: CSVQGSSYNEQFF
j_call: TRBJ2-1; d_call: NA; clone_size: many; v_call: TRBV29-1; cdr3_length: 12; cdr3_nt: TGCAGCGTTGATGAAGGATACAATGAGCAGTTCTTC; cdr3_aa: CSVDEGYNEQFF
j_call: TRBJ1-2; d_call: TRBD1; clone_size: few; v_call: TRBV27; cdr3_length: 12; cdr3_nt: TGTGCCAGTTACAGGGGGGATGATGGCTACACCTTC; cdr3_aa: CASYRGDDGYTF
j_call: TRBJ2-7; d_call: NA; clone_size: NA; v_call: TRBV13; cdr3_length: 13; cdr3_nt: TGTGCCAGCAGCCCCCAGGCTAATTCCGAGCAGTACTTC; cdr3_aa: CASSPQANSEQYF
j_call: TRBJ1-5; d_call: NA; clone_size: NA; v_call: TRBV7-9; cdr3_length: 14; cdr3_nt: TGTACCAGCAGCTTACCGGGGGCCAATCAGCCCCAGCATTTT; cdr3_aa: CTSSLPGANQPQHF
j_call: TRBJ2-7; d_call: NA; clone_size: few; v_call: TRBV21-1; cdr3_length: 17; cdr3_nt: TGTGCCAGCAGCAAAGCATGGCAGGGGCCTTCTTTCTACGAGCAGTACTTC; cdr3_aa: CASSKAWQGPSFYEQYF
j_call: TRBJ2-7; d_call: TRBD1; clone_size: few; v_call: TRBV20-1; cdr3_length: 13; cdr3_nt: TGCAGTGCCCCGACAGGGGTCTCCTACGAGCAGTACTTC; cdr3_aa: CSAPTGVSYEQYF
j_call: TRBJ2-6; d_call: NA; clone_size: NA; v_call: TRBV28; cdr3_length: 17; cdr3_nt: TGTGCCAGCAGTTTTCAGGGGGGTGGGGCTGGGGCCAACGTCCTGACTTTC; cdr3_aa: CASSFQGGGAGANVLTF
j_call: TRBJ1-1; d_call: NA; clone_size: many; v_call: TRBV4-1; cdr3_length: 11; cdr3_nt: TGCGCCAGCAGGATGAACACTGAAGCTTTCTTT; cdr3_aa: CASRMNTEAFF
j_call: TRBJ2-2; d_call: NA; clone_size: NA; v_call: TRBV6-2/TRBV6-3; cdr3_length: 16; cdr3_nt: TGTGCCAGCAGTTACAGCGGGCTTAGGCCCCCGCACAGGCTGTTTTTT; cdr3_aa: CASSYSGLRPPHRLFF
j_call: TRBJ2-5; d_call: NA; clone_size: many; v_call: TRBV20-1; cdr3_length: 10; cdr3_nt: TGCAGTGCTGGTCTGGAGACCCAGTACTTC; cdr3_aa: CSAGLETQYF
j_call: TRBJ2-3; d_call: TRBD2; clone_size: NA; v_call: TRBV28; cdr3_length: 15; cdr3_nt: TGTGCCAGCAGTTTATCCTCAGCGGGAGGGGTTACGCAGTATTTT; cdr3_aa: CASSLSSAGGVTQYF
j_call: TRBJ2-2; d_call: NA; clone_size: many; v_call: TRBV6-4; cdr3_length: 15; cdr3_nt: TGTGCCAGTCGACACTCTAGCGCTGGCACCGGGGAGCTGTTTTTT; cdr3_aa: CASRHSSAGTGELFF
j_call: TRBJ1-1; d_call: NA; clone_size: many; v_call: TRBV29-1; cdr3_length: 14; cdr3_nt: TGCAGCGTCCAGATAAGAACGGAGGGAACTGAAGCTTTCTTT; cdr3_aa: CSVQIRTEGTEAFF
j_call: TRBJ1-4; d_call: TRBD1; clone_size: few; v_call: TRBV5-1; cdr3_length: 15; cdr3_nt: TGCGCCAGCAGCCAGGGACAGGGGCCCAATGAAAAACTGTTTTTT; cdr3_aa: CASSQGQGPNEKLFF
j_call: TRBJ2-3; d_call: NA; clone_size: many; v_call: TRBV3-1; cdr3_length: 13; cdr3_nt: TGTGCCAGCAGCCAGTCCCCGGGGGATACGCAGTATTTT; cdr3_aa: CASSQSPGDTQYF
j_call: TRBJ1-6; d_call: NA; clone_size: many; v_call: TRBV2; cdr3_length: 15; cdr3_nt: TGTGCCAGCAGTGCAGGGAATTCCTATAATTCACCCCTCCACTTT; cdr3_aa: CASSAGNSYNSPLHF
j_call: TRBJ1-3; d_call: NA; clone_size: few; v_call: TRBV20-1; cdr3_length: 15; cdr3_nt: TGCAGTGCTAGAGACTATAGAGTCTCTGGAAACACCATATATTTT; cdr3_aa: CSARDYRVSGNTIYF
j_call: TRBJ2-7; d_call: NA; clone_size: many; v_call: TRBV7-9; cdr3_length: 12; cdr3_nt: TGTGCCAGCAGCTTCGTATCCTACGAGCAGTACTTC; cdr3_aa: CASSFVSYEQYF
j_call: TRBJ1-5; d_call: NA; clone_size: few; v_call: TRBV7-8; cdr3_length: 14; cdr3_nt: TGTGCCAGCAGCTCCCGGGACAACAATCAGCCCCAGCATTTT; cdr3_aa: CASSSRDNNQPQHF
j_call: TRBJ2-5; d_call: NA; clone_size: NA; v_call: TRBV2; cdr3_length: 12; cdr3_nt: TGTGCCAGCAGTGACCCAGCGGAGACCCAGTACTTC; cdr3_aa: CASSDPAETQYF
j_call: TRBJ2-3; d_call: NA; clone_size: NA; v_call: TRBV28; cdr3_length: 15; cdr3_nt: TGTGCCAGCAGTAGAGGGACGGGGGTAACAGATACGCAGTATTTT; cdr3_aa: CASSRGTGVTDTQYF
j_call: TRBJ2-1; d_call: NA; clone_size: many; v_call: TRBV2; cdr3_length: 13; cdr3_nt: TGTGCCAGCAGTGCCGACAGGAACAATGAGCAGTTCTTC; cdr3_aa: CASSADRNNEQFF
j_call: TRBJ2-7; d_call: TRBD1; clone_size: many; v_call: TRBV10-3; cdr3_length: 14; cdr3_nt: TGTGCCATCAGTAATGGGACAGGGGGGTACGAGCAGTACTTC; cdr3_aa: CAISNGTGGYEQYF
j_call: TRBJ1-6; d_call: NA; clone_size: NA; v_call: TRBV5-4; cdr3_length: 15; cdr3_nt: TGTGCCAGCAGCGCCGGGAGCTCCTATAATTCACCCCTCCACTTT; cdr3_aa: CASSAGSSYNSPLHF
j_call: TRBJ2-1; d_call: TRBD2; clone_size: few; v_call: TRBV16; cdr3_length: 15; cdr3_nt: TGTGCCAGCAGCCAATCGGTTAGCGGGGTACATGAGCAGTTCTTC; cdr3_aa: CASSQSVSGVHEQFF
j_call: TRBJ2-2; d_call: TRBD2; clone_size: NA; v_call: TRBV27; cdr3_length: 16; cdr3_nt: TGTGCCAGCAGCCCGGGACTAGCGGGACGCACCGGGGAGCTGTTTTTT; cdr3_aa: CASSPGLAGRTGELFF
j_call: TRBJ2-6; d_call: NA; clone_size: many; v_call: TRBV6-2/TRBV6-3; cdr3_length: 16; cdr3_nt: TGTGCCAGCATTCCGAGGGGCCTCTCTGGGGCCAACGTCCTGACTTTC; cdr3_aa: CASIPRGLSGANVLTF
j_call: TRBJ1-5; d_call: NA; clone_size: NA; v_call: TRBV5-4; cdr3_length: 14; cdr3_nt: TGTGCCAGCAGCAATCAGGGCCTAAATCAGCCCCAGCATTTT; cdr3_aa: CASSNQGLNQPQHF
j_call: TRBJ2-1; d_call: NA; clone_size: many; v_call: TRBV9; cdr3_length: 13; cdr3_nt: TGTGCCAGCAGCGTAGGGAGTTGGAATGAGCAGTTCTTC; cdr3_aa: CASSVGSWNEQFF
j_call: TRBJ2-1; d_call: TRBD2; clone_size: few; v_call: TRBV9; cdr3_length: 17; cdr3_nt: TGTGCCAGCAGCCGAACCGGGACTAGCGGGAGGGGAAATGAGCAGTTCTTC; cdr3_aa: CASSRTGTSGRGNEQFF
j_call: TRBJ2-3; d_call: NA; clone_size: few; v_call: TRBV7-7; cdr3_length: 14; cdr3_nt: TGTGCTAGCAGCCAAGGACTAACCACAGATACGCAGTATTTT; cdr3_aa: CASSQGLTTDTQYF
j_call: TRBJ1-5; d_call: TRBD1; clone_size: few; v_call: TRBV5-6; cdr3_length: 16; cdr3_nt: TGTGCCAGCAGCTTGGACCAGGGACAGGGGGGACAGCCCCAGCATTTT; cdr3_aa: CASSLDQGQGGQPQHF
j_call: TRBJ1-5; d_call: NA; clone_size: many; v_call: TRBV5-1; cdr3_length: 13; cdr3_nt: TGCGCCAGCAGCGTGGCCTGGGATCAGCCCCAGCATTTT; cdr3_aa: CASSVAWDQPQHF
j_call: TRBJ2-7; d_call: TRBD2; clone_size: few; v_call: TRBV7-2; cdr3_length: 13; cdr3_nt: TGTGCCAGCAGCTCGGGAGGGCGCTACGAGCAGTACTTC; cdr3_aa: CASSSGGRYEQYF
j_call: TRBJ2-3; d_call: NA; clone_size: few; v_call: TRBV18; cdr3_length: 17; cdr3_nt: TGTGCCAGCTCACCCCCCGGACCAGGCTTGAGTACAGATACGCAGTATTTT; cdr3_aa: CASSPPGPGLSTDTQYF
j_call: TRBJ1-2; d_call: NA; clone_size: NA; v_call: TRBV6-6; cdr3_length: 15; cdr3_nt: TGTGCCAGCAAAGCGGGGGCCCGAGCTAACTATGGCTACACCTTC; cdr3_aa: CASKAGARANYGYTF
j_call: TRBJ2-4; d_call: NA; clone_size: few; v_call: TRBV12-3/TRBV12-4; cdr3_length: 15; cdr3_nt: TGTGCCTCACAGGAGGGGGGCGCCGCCAAAAACATTCAGTACTTC; cdr3_aa: CASQEGGAAKNIQYF
j_call: TRBJ1-1; d_call: NA; clone_size: many; v_call: TRBV7-6; cdr3_length: 20; cdr3_nt: TGTGCCAGCAGCTTAGGGAGAGTTGGGAGGGACCCTTTCATGAACACTGAAGCTTTCTTT; cdr3_aa: CASSLGRVGRDPFMNTEAFF
j_call: TRBJ2-1; d_call: NA; clone_size: many; v_call: TRBV7-9; cdr3_length: 12; cdr3_nt: TGTGCCAGCAGCTTAGTACGGCTTGAGCAGTTCTTC; cdr3_aa: CASSLVRLEQFF
j_call: TRBJ2-5; d_call: NA; clone_size: many; v_call: TRBV3-1; cdr3_length: 15; cdr3_nt: TGTGCCAGCAGCCAAGATGGAATAGTCCAAGAGACCCAGTACTTC; cdr3_aa: CASSQDGIVQETQYF
j_call: TRBJ1-5; d_call: TRBD1; clone_size: many; v_call: TRBV20-1; cdr3_length: 16; cdr3_nt: TGCAGTGCTAGAGGCGGGACAGGGGGCGTAAATCAGCCCCAGCATTTT; cdr3_aa: CSARGGTGGVNQPQHF
j_call: TRBJ2-5; d_call: NA; clone_size: few; v_call: TRBV20-1; cdr3_length: 15; cdr3_nt: TGCAGTGCTAATGGTCGGAGCCCCTCCCAAGAGACCCAGTACTTC; cdr3_aa: CSANGRSPSQETQYF
j_call: TRBJ2-5; d_call: NA; clone_size: many; v_call: TRBV20-1; cdr3_length: 18; cdr3_nt: TGCAGTGCTAGAGGACACCTGCCCTCCGGGGGGCTTGGAGAGACCCAGTACTTC; cdr3_aa: CSARGHLPSGGLGETQYF
j_call: TRBJ2-3; d_call: TRBD2; clone_size: many; v_call: TRBV4-1; cdr3_length: 15; cdr3_nt: TGCGCCAGCAGCCAATCGGCGGGAGGAGCAGATACGCAGTATTTT; cdr3_aa: CASSQSAGGADTQYF
j_call: TRBJ1-3; d_call: NA; clone_size: NA; v_call: TRBV7-2; cdr3_length: 14; cdr3_nt: TGTGCCAGCAGCTTGGAAACAGGGCGAAACACCATATATTTT; cdr3_aa: CASSLETGRNTIYF
j_call: TRBJ1-5; d_call: NA; clone_size: many; v_call: TRBV10-3; cdr3_length: 13; cdr3_nt: TGTGCCATCAGACCCCAGGGAAATCAGCCCCAGCATTTT; cdr3_aa: CAIRPQGNQPQHF
j_call: TRBJ2-3; d_call: NA; clone_size: many; v_call: TRBV6-6; cdr3_length: 17; cdr3_nt: TGTGCCAGCAGTTACCCCCCGGGACGCCCAGGGTCAGATACGCAGTATTTT; cdr3_aa: CASSYPPGRPGSDTQYF